Below are 25 T cell receptor beta chains sequenced from a single sample in a study of blood T cell repertoires in COVID-19. The repertoire was sequenced with immunoSEQ multiplex PCR; TCRdb's copy has only in-frame clones and lacks some. The sample has over 150,000 clones, 85% seen once; the top ten hold more than 1%. Sequencing used peripheral blood. All receptors come from a man aged 35-49 years with acute or convalescent COVID-19.

This clone was seen a handful of times. The genes are TRBV24-1 and TRBJ2-1, with 10 bases fitting TRBD2. Germline-derived CDR1 and CDR2 are KGHDR and SFDVKD. Trimming took 3 bases from V and 9 from J; bases not matched to a gene: 13. The CDR3 is 17 residues long. Here the CDR3 reads CATSDPSGGGLSGEQFF. The CDR3 coding sequence is TGTGCCACCAGTGATCCCAGCGGGGGGGGCCTATCCGGTGAGCAGTTCTTC.

The chain couples TRBV21-1 to TRBJ1-1; no DNA check was done on the table's D call, TRBD1. TRBV21-1 is a pseudogene. This CDR3 region has 14 residues. CDR3 in amino acids: CASSLSGQDTEAFF. CDR3 in DNA: TGTGCCAGCAGCCTAAGTGGGCAGGACACTGAAGCTTTCTTT.

The V call is TRBV27, the J call TRBJ1-1; perhaps TRBD1 as D (5 bases). The CDR3 extends over 15 amino acids. The V end lost 1 base, the J end lost 2 bases, and 11 bases lay between the germline ends. The V gene's germline CDR1 is MNHEY and CDR2 SMNVEV (reference sequence). CDR3 bases: TGTGCCAGCAGTTTATGGCCGGGGGGAAACACTGAAGCTTTCTTT. Residues: CASSLWPGGNTEAFF.

The V gene is TRBV6-6, the J gene TRBJ1-6; D is uncertain. Germline loops: CDR1 MNHNY, CDR2 SVGAGI (reference sequence). The germline V and J ends were trimmed by 2 bases and 6 bases, with 8 bases remaining between them. The CDR3 length is 14 residues. CDR3 loop: CASSYQNLNSPLHF. CDR3 bases: TGTGCCAGCAGTTACCAGAATCTTAATTCACCCCTCCACTTT.

Only one count was recorded for this clone. J is TRBJ2-5 and V is TRBV11-2, with 7 bases matching TRBD2. Trimming took 3 bases from V and 3 from J; bases not matched to a gene: 1. The CDR3 runs 13 residues. Germline assignment: CDR1 SGHAT and CDR2 FQNNGV. Here the CDR3 reads CASSFRGEETQYF. Written as DNA, the CDR3 is TGTGCCAGCAGCTTTCGGGGGGAAGAGACCCAGTACTTC.

The V call is TRBV7-9, the J call TRBJ1-6, with no clear D. Deletions cut 5 bases from V and 8 bases from J, with 7 bases between. This CDR3 spans 12 amino acids. CDR1 is SEHNR, CDR2 FQNEAQ, per germline (reference sequence). The CDR3 is CASSLGDSPLHF. The CDR3 nucleotides read TGTGCCAGCAGCCTAGGAGATTCACCCCTCCACTTT.

The chain uses TRBV3-1 (or the pseudogene TRBV3-2) and TRBJ2-3; TRBD2 aligns across 9 bases. The CDR3 contains 18 residues. V gave up 0 bases and J gave up 5 bases; unmatched junction bases: 12. CDR1 and CDR2 from the germline V gene are LGHDT and YNNKEL (reference sequence). The CDR3 protein is CASSQEMPSGVGVDTQYF. CDR3 sequence (DNA): TGTGCCAGCAGCCAAGAGATGCCTAGCGGGGTCGGGGTAGATACGCAGTATTTT.

V gene TRBV6-1 combines with J gene TRBJ2-6; TRBD1 aligns across 9 bases. This CDR3 has 17 residues. Germline CDR1 is MNHNS and CDR2 is SASEGT. The junction had 5 bases not matched to a gene; V was cut back by 1 base and J by 4 bases. The CDR3 DNA reads as TGTGCCAGCAGTGAAGGGACAGGGGTTCTAGGGGCCAACGTCCTGACTTTC. It translates to CASSEGTGVLGANVLTF.

The chain combines TRBV6-7 with TRBJ1-4, with D tentatively TRBD1 (5 bases). TRBV6-7 qualifies as an ORF whose function is uncertain. This CDR3 has 18 residues. V was cut by 6 bases and J by 0 bases, with 20 bases left in between. DNA for the CDR3: TGTGCCAGCAGCTCGGGGGGATCCCATCTAGCAACTAATGAAAAACTGTTTTTT. This encodes CASSSGGSHLATNEKLFF.

This rearrangement joins TRBV12-3 or TRBV12-4 to TRBJ1-2, with D hard to call. The CDR3 has 13 amino acids. V lost 1 base, J lost 1 base, and 4 bases lay in between. The CDR3 sequence is CASSLVGNYGYTF. The CDR3 coding sequence is TGTGCCAGCAGTTTAGTCGGTAACTATGGCTACACCTTC.

The J gene is TRBJ2-6, the V gene TRBV27; 9 nucleotides agree with TRBD1. V shed 1 base, J shed 1 base, and the junction held 8 bases outside the gene matches. Germline assignment: CDR1 MNHEY and CDR2 SMNVEV (reference sequence). CDR3 length: 19 amino acids. The CDR3 region is CASSLWGQGLSSGANVLTF. In DNA form, the CDR3 reads TGTGCCAGCAGTTTATGGGGACAGGGCCTCTCTTCTGGGGCCAACGTCCTGACTTTC.

The gene calls are TRBV11-2 and TRBJ2-1; no reliable D call. Germline CDR1 is SGHAT and CDR2 is FQNNGV. The length of the CDR3 is 15 residues. Trimming stripped 1 base from V and 4 bases from J, with 11 bases between. The CDR3, as DNA: TGTGCCAGCAGCTTAGGTTGGCAACCGTACAATGAGCAGTTCTTC. Its translation is CASSLGWQPYNEQFF.

The chain is built from TRBV2 and TRBJ1-3, with 8 bases lining up with TRBD1. The trim removed 5 bases at V and 2 bases at J, leaving 8 bases unmatched. The length of the CDR3 is 16 residues. CDR1 is SNHLY and CDR2 is FYNNEI in the germline V gene. CDR3 sequence: CASSSQGALAGNTIYF. DNA for the CDR3: TGTGCCAGCAGTTCCCAGGGGGCATTAGCTGGAAACACCATATATTTT.

This clone was recorded only once. This chain links TRBV10-2 with TRBJ1-5; D call uncertain. Germline V lookup: CDR1 WSHSY, CDR2 SAAADI. This CDR3 has 13 amino acids. V was trimmed by 4 bases and J by 7 bases, leaving 11 bases between them. In DNA, the CDR3 is TGCGCCAGCAGTGTTGAGGGAGCCCAGCCCCAGCATTTT. Residues: CASSVEGAQPQHF.

The chain employs TRBV5-4 and TRBJ1-1, with D perhaps TRBD1 (5 bases). The V end lost 0 bases, the J end lost 6 bases, and 12 bases lay between the germline ends. Germline V CDR1 and CDR2: SGHNT, YYREEE (reference sequence). The CDR3 sequence is 14 residues long. Here the CDR3 DNA reads TGTGCCAGCAGCTTGGAGTACCAGGGCGCTGAAGCTTTCTTT. Residues: CASSLEYQGAEAFF. The full variable domain, completed using reference TRBV5-4 and TRBJ1-1, is ETGVTQSPTHLIKTRGQQVTLRCSSQSGHNTVSWYQQALGQGPQFIFQYYREEENGRGNFPPRFSGLQFPNYSSELNVNALELDDSALYLCASSLEYQGAEAFFGQGTRLTVV.

The J gene is TRBJ2-5, the V gene TRBV28, with 10 bases identical to TRBD1. This CDR3 comprises 15 residues. Germline V gives CDR1 MDHEN, CDR2 SYDVKM. Germline trimming cut 5 bases from V and 5 bases from J; bases unmatched to any gene: 8. The CDR3 nucleotides read TGTGCCAGCAGTGGAGACAGGGGGCCGCGGGAGACCCAGTACTTC. This codes for CASSGDRGPRETQYF.

J is TRBJ2-5 and V is TRBV5-1; 7 bases are shared with TRBD1. Germline V gene sequence: CDR1 SGHRS, CDR2 YFSETQ. CDR3 length: 14 amino acids. The J segment lost 0 bases and the V segment lost 3 bases, leaving 2 bases of the junction unmatched. Here the CDR3 DNA reads TGCGCCAGCAGCTCGGGACAGAACCAAGAGACCCAGTACTTC. Translated: CASSSGQNQETQYF.

Only one count was recorded for this clone. The CDR3 loop is CAWSASTSNEKLFF. CDR3 coding DNA: TGTGCCTGGAGTGCATCTACTTCTAATGAAAAACTGTTTTTT. The chain has TRBV30 and TRBJ1-4; D is undetermined. Germline lookup yields CDR1 GTSNPN and CDR2 SVGIG (reference sequence). Trimming took 1 base from V and 3 from J, leaving 9 bases between them. This CDR3 has 14 residues.

The rearrangement links TRBV11-2 to TRBJ1-2; D is perhaps TRBD1 (6 bases). V was clipped by 5 bases and J by 8 bases, with 18 bases between them. The CDR3 extends over 14 amino acids. CDR1 SGHAT and CDR2 FQNNGV come from the germline V gene. The CDR3 here is CASSVTGTKEGYTF. The CDR3 DNA follows: TGTGCCAGCAGCGTAACCGGGACAAAGGAAGGCTACACCTTC.

The CDR3 nucleotides read TGCGCCAGCAGCCTAGACAGGGACCGCGAAGCTTTCTTT. It specifies CASSLDRDREAFF. The chain combines TRBV5-1 with TRBJ1-1; 7 nucleotides agree with TRBD1. V lost 4 bases to trimming and J lost 8 bases; unmatched junction nucleotides: 8. Germline V gives CDR1 SGHRS, CDR2 YFSETQ. The CDR3 runs to 13 residues.

The J gene is TRBJ1-2, the V gene TRBV5-1; D might be TRBD1 (6 bases). Germline lookup yields CDR1 SGHRS and CDR2 YFSETQ. There are 18 residues in the CDR3. Trimming took off 3 bases at V and 2 bases at J, with 23 bases between the two ends. The chain's CDR3 is CASSYQPIPGDPNYGYTF. CDR3 nucleotide sequence: TGCGCCAGCAGCTACCAACCAATTCCAGGGGATCCAAACTATGGCTACACCTTC.

This chain uses TRBV12-3 or TRBV12-4 with TRBJ1-2, with 8 positions matching TRBD1. The CDR3 sequence is 13 residues long. V dropped 2 bases and J dropped 6; count of bases not matched to a gene: 2. The CDR3 is CASSLSGGDGYTF. The CDR3 bases are TGTGCCAGCAGTTTATCAGGGGGCGATGGCTACACCTTC.

The V gene is TRBV29-1, the J gene TRBJ2-5, with a possible D match to TRBD2 (6 bases). The germline CDR1 and CDR2 sequences are SQVTM and ANQGSEA. The CDR3 is made up of 16 amino acids. V shed 5 bases and J shed 3 bases, with 22 bases lying between them. CDR3 region: CSVPVAATPLKETQYF. CDR3 nucleotide sequence: TGCAGCGTTCCGGTAGCGGCAACGCCCCTCAAAGAGACCCAGTACTTC.

The count of this clone is one. The V gene is TRBV4-1, the J gene TRBJ2-7; TRBD1 is a possible D gene (6 bases). V dropped 4 bases and J dropped 1 base, with 14 bases sitting between them. The CDR3 extends over 15 amino acids. Germline-derived CDR1 and CDR2 are MGHRA and YSYEKL. CDR3: CASSPQIGQSYEQYF. DNA of the CDR3: TGCGCCAGCAGCCCACAAATCGGACAGTCCTACGAGCAGTACTTC.

The V gene is TRBV18, the J gene TRBJ1-2; a weak D match, TRBD1 (5 bases). This CDR3 is built from 16 residues. V was cut by 2 bases and J by 6 bases, with 19 bases left in between. CDR1 is KGHSH, CDR2 LQKENI, per germline. The CDR3 nucleotides are TGTGCCAGCTCACCAGATAAGGGGCCCGTTTTAGATGGCTACACCTTC. Its translation is CASSPDKGPVLDGYTF.